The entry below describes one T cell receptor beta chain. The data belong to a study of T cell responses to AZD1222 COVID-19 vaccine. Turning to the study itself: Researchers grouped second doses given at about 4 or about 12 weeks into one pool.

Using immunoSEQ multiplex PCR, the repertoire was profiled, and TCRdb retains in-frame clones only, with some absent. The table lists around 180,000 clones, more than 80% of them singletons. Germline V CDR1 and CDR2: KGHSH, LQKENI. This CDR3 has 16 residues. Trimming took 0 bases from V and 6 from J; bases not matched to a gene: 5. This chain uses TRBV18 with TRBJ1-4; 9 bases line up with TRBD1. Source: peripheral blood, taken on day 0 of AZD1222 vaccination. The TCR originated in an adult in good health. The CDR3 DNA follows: TGTGCCAGCTCACCACCGAGGACAGGGGATTATGAAAAACTGTTTTTT. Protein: CASSPPRTGDYEKLFF.